Given below is one TCR beta chain in context. Its antigen is currently unknown. This sample is drawn from a study of blood T cells in healthy people across ages. Study-level results: The study found more naive CD4+ cells and higher diversity in long-lived than aged donors. Strong correlation linked observed beta diversity and percent naive T cells. Age showed a roughly linear inverse relationship with TCR beta diversity per million T cells.

In germline, CDR1 is SGHDT, CDR2 YYEEEE. V lost 0 bases and J lost 4, with 16 bases in between. The CDR3 runs to 16 residues. Primers used in a second PCR of about 7 to 12 cycles were a sample-barcoded 5' primer and a J-beta primer mix. TCRdb reanalysed the 5' RACE reads using MiXCR and keeps one entry per CDR3 protein. The sample carries 1.2 million to 1.5 million distinct CDR3 sequences, approximately 59% recorded once. Sequencing was done on a sample of blood. The clonotype originates from a man younger than 30 in good health. The chain links TRBV5-6 to TRBJ1-2; D possibly corresponds to TRBD1 (6 bases). CDR3 amino acids: CASSLEGVAAPYGYTF. As DNA, the CDR3 is TGTGCCAGCAGCTTGGAGGGGGTGGCGGCCCCCTATGGCTACACCTTC. Full variable domain (remainder filled in from reference TRBV5-6 and TRBJ1-2): DAGVTQSPTHLIKTRGQQVTLRCSPKSGHDTVSWYQQALGQGPQFIFQYYEEEERQRGNFPDRFSGHQFPNYSSELNVNALLLGDSALYLCASSLEGVAAPYGYTFGSGTRLTVV.